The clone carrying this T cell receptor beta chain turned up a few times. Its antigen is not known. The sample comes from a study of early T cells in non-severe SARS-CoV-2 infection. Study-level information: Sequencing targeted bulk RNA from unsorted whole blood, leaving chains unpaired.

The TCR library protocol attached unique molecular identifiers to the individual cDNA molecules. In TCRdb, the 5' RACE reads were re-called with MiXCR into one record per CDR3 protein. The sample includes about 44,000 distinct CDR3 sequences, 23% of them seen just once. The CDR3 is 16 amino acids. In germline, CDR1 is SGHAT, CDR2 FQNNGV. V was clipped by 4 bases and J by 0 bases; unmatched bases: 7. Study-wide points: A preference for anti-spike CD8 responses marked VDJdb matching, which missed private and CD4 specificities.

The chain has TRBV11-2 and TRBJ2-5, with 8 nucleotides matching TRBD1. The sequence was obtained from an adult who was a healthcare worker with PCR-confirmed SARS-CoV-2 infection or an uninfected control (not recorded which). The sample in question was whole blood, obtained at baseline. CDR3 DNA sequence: TGTGCCAGCAGCTATAGAGGGACAGGCTACCAAGAGACCCAGTACTTC. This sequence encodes CASSYRGTGYQETQYF.